Listed below are T cell receptor beta chains from one sample, sequenced in a study of patients and donors after allogeneic stem cell transplantation. From the RT-PCR reads, TCRdb called clonotypes with MiXCR, one entry per CDR3 protein. This table holds approximately 410,000 distinct CDR3 sequences, around 15% found once. Sequencing input: blood, either unsorted or a sorted T cell fraction (not recorded which). These receptors were collected from a human donor who was either an allogeneic HSCT recipient or a stem cell or donor lymphocyte infusion donor (not recorded which). It is not recorded whose cells these are; they may come from a transplant donor. The CDR3 runs from the conserved cysteine through the conserved F or W. D genes are given only for firm matches. Not all rows give a size; the values are once, few, many and, for expanded clones, a class.

d_call	v_call	clone_size	j_call	cdr3_aa	cdr3_nt
-	TRBV18	few	TRBJ1-5	CASSPPNWGEEMPQHF	TGTGCCAGCTCACCACCGAATTGGGGGGAAGAGATGCCCCAGCATTTT
-	TRBV5-1	few	TRBJ1-6	CASSLADSQSPLHF	TGCGCCAGCAGCTTGGCAGACAGTCAATCACCCCTCCACTTT
TRBD2	TRBV12-3/TRBV12-4	few	TRBJ2-3	CASSLRREGGKDTQYF	TGTGCCAGCAGTTTAAGGAGGGAGGGCGGGAAAGATACGCAGTATTTT
-	TRBV6-2/TRBV6-3	-	TRBJ1-5	CASRRVTSYQPQHF	TGTGCCAGCCGGCGGGTCACCTCATATCAGCCCCAGCATTTT
-	TRBV7-9	few	TRBJ1-6	CASSVQTALSPLHF	TGTGCCAGCAGCGTACAGACAGCTTTATCACCCCTCCACTTT
-	TRBV12-3/TRBV12-4	few	TRBJ2-2	CASSLRGNTGELFF	TGTGCCAGCAGTTTGAGGGGAAACACCGGGGAGCTGTTTTTT
-	TRBV12-3/TRBV12-4	few	TRBJ2-7	CASTTGSRTDYEQYF	TGTGCCAGCACTACAGGGAGTCGGACAGATTACGAGCAGTACTTC
-	TRBV7-8	few	TRBJ2-6	CASRESAGANVLTF	TGTGCCAGCCGCGAGTCGGCAGGGGCCAACGTCCTGACTTTC
TRBD2	TRBV20-1	-	TRBJ2-3	CSASKREGSTDTQYF	TGCAGTGCTAGCAAACGGGAGGGGAGCACAGATACGCAGTATTTT
-	TRBV6-5	few	TRBJ1-3	CASSYSPAPGNTIYF	TGTGCCAGCAGTTACTCGCCGGCGCCTGGAAACACCATATATTTT
-	TRBV10-3	few	TRBJ1-1	CASKDRDKSQTEAFF	TGTGCCTCGAAAGACCGGGACAAAAGTCAAACTGAAGCTTTCTTT
-	TRBV12-3/TRBV12-4	many	TRBJ2-1	CASGPFQGPNNEQFF	TGTGCCAGCGGTCCCTTCCAGGGCCCAAACAATGAGCAGTTCTTC
-	TRBV15	-	TRBJ1-4	CATSRSRGEKLFF	TGTGCCACCAGCAGATCCAGGGGCGAAAAACTGTTTTTT
TRBD2	TRBV6-1	-	TRBJ2-2	CASSPTSGRGTGELFF	TGTGCCAGCAGTCCCACTAGCGGGAGGGGCACCGGGGAGCTGTTTTTT
-	TRBV23-1	once	TRBJ2-5	CASTRGDTDTQETQYF	TGCGCCAGCACCCGAGGGGATACAGACACCCAAGAGACCCAGTACTTC
-	TRBV7-2	few	TRBJ2-1	CASRLGDFSYNEQFF	TGTGCCAGCAGACTGGGGGACTTCTCCTACAATGAGCAGTTCTTC
TRBD2	TRBV12-3/TRBV12-4	-	TRBJ2-4	CASSRAGSAKNIQYF	TGTGCCAGCAGTCGAGCGGGGTCAGCCAAAAACATTCAGTACTTC
-	TRBV12-3/TRBV12-4	-	TRBJ2-7	CASNLGLSPAYEQYF	TGTGCCAGCAACTTGGGTCTTTCCCCAGCCTACGAGCAGTACTTC
-	TRBV6-5	many	TRBJ1-1	CASSYSRGYGRGTEAFF	TGTGCCAGCAGTTATTCTCGCGGCTACGGCAGGGGCACTGAAGCTTTCTTT
TRBD2	TRBV3-1	-	TRBJ2-5	CASSQASGIFETQYF	TGTGCCAGCAGCCAAGCTAGCGGGATTTTTGAGACCCAGTACTTC
-	TRBV24-1	few	TRBJ2-7	CATSDRSLGNEQYF	TGTGCCACCAGTGATCGGTCCTTAGGCAACGAGCAGTACTTC
-	TRBV7-9	-	TRBJ2-7	CASSLVGDGNYEQYF	TGTGCCAGCAGCTTAGTCGGGGACGGAAACTACGAGCAGTACTTC
-	TRBV5-1	-	TRBJ2-5	CASSLSRGRQETQYF	TGCGCCAGCAGCTTGTCGCGGGGGCGCCAAGAGACCCAGTACTTC
-	TRBV5-1	few	TRBJ2-7	CASSSGHSYEQYF	TGCGCCAGCAGCTCGGGACATTCCTACGAGCAGTACTTC
-	TRBV5-1	-	TRBJ2-2	CASSLETLRTGELFF	TGCGCCAGCAGCTTGGAGACACTTCGAACCGGGGAGCTGTTTTTT
-	TRBV24-1	few	TRBJ2-6	CATSDIQGGGANVLTF	TGTGCCACCAGTGATATACAGGGTGGCGGGGCCAACGTCCTGACTTTC
-	TRBV14	-	TRBJ1-1	CASSQGLGSHFNTEAFF	TGTGCCAGCAGCCAAGGTTTGGGGTCACACTTTAACACTGAAGCTTTCTTT
TRBD2	TRBV4-1	few	TRBJ2-2	CASSQGRSGRGNTGELFF	TGCGCCAGCAGCCAAGGGCGGAGCGGGAGAGGGAACACCGGGGAGCTGTTTTTT
-	TRBV5-1	few	TRBJ1-2	CASSPDVNYGYTF	TGCGCCAGCAGCCCCGACGTGAACTATGGCTACACCTTC
-	TRBV9	-	TRBJ2-1	CASSVDRAAYNEQFF	TGTGCCAGCAGCGTAGACAGAGCTGCCTACAATGAGCAGTTCTTC